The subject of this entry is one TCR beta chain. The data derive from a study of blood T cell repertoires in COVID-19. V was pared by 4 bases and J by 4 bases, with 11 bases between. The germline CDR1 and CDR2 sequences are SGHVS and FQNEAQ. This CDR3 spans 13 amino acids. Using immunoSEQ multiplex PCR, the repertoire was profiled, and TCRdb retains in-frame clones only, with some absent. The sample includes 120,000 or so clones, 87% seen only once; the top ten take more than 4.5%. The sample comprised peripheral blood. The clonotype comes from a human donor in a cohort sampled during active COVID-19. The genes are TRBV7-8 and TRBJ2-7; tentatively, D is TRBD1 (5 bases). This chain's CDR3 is CASSSGHGYEQYF. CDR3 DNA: TGTGCCAGCAGCTCAGGACATGGGTACGAGCAGTACTTC.